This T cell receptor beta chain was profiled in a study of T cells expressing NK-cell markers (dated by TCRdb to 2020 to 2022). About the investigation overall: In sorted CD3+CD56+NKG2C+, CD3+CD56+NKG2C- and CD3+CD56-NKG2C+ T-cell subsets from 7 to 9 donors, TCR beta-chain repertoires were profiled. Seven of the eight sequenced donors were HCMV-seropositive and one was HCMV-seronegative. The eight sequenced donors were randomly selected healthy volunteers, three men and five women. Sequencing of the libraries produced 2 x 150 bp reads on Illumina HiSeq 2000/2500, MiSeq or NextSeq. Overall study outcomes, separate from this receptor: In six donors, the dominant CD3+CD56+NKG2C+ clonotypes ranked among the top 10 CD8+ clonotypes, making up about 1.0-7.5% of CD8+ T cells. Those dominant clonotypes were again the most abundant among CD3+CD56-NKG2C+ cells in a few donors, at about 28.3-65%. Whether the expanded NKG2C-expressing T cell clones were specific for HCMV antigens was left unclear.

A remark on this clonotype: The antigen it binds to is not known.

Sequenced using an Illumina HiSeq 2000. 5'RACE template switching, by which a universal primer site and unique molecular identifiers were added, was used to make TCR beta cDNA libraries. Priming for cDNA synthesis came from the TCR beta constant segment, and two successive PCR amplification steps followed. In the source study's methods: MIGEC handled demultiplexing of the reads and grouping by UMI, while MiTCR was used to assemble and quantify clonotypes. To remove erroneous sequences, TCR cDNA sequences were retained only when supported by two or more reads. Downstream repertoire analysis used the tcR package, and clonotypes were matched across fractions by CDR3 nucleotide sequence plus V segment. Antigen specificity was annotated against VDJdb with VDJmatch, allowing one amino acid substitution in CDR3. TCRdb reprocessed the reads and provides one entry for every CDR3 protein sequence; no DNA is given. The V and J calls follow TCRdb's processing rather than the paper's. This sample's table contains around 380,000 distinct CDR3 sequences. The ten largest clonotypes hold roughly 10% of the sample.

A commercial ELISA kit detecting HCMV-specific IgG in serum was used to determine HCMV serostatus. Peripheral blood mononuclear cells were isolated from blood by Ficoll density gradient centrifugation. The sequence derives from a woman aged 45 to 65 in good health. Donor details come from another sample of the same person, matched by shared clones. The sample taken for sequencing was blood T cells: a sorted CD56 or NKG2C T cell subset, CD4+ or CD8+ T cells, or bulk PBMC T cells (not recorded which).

The CDR3 protein sequence reads: CASSMWGAHNEQFF. The V gene is TRBV7-2 and the J gene is TRBJ2-1. The CDR3 starts with the cysteine, ends with the phenylalanine, and has 14 residues. The DNA sequence is not available. CDR1 and CDR2, looked up from the germline V gene, are SGHTA and FQGNSA.